The entry below describes one TCR beta chain. Antigen unknown. This record comes from a study of beta chain features in type 1 diabetes. Study conclusions and caveats: Researchers report that Type 1 diabetes patients had moderately but significantly shorter TCRB CDR3s across all four CD4+ subsets.

Reverse transcription of all isolated RNA meant that expressed TCRB transcripts were sequenced. Method: immunoSEQ multiplex PCR; TCRdb's copy keeps in-frame clones and lacks some. The sample has 240,000 or so clones; just over 20% are singletons. V was shortened by 0 bases and J by 0 bases, with 9 bases between the two germline ends. The germline V gene has CDR1 LNHNV and CDR2 YYDKDF (reference sequence). This CDR3 comprises 15 residues. This chain joins TRBV15 and TRBJ2-7; D is perhaps TRBD2 (5 bases). The sequenced material came from naive CD4+ T cells from blood. This TCR derives from a woman aged 40 to 55 with type 1 diabetes. CDR3 sequence reads: CATSRDLDFSYEQYF. Here the CDR3 DNA reads TGTGCCACCAGCAGAGATCTGGACTTCTCCTACGAGCAGTACTTC.